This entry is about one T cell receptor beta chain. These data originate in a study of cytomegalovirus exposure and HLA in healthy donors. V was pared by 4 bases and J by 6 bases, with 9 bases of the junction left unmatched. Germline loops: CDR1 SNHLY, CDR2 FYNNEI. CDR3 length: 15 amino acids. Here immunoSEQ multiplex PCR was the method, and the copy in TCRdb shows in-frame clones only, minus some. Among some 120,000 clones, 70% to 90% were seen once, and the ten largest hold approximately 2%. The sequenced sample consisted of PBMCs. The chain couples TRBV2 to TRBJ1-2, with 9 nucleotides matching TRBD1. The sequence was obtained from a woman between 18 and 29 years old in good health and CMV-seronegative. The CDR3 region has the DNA TGTGCCAGCAGTGTATACGTGGGACAGGGAAATGGCTACACCTTC. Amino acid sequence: CASSVYVGQGNGYTF.